The 9 T cell receptor beta chains in this list originate from one sample, sequenced in a study of T cells in women clearing cervical HPV infection. This table comes from immunoSEQ multiplex PCR, and its TCRdb copy is limited to in-frame clones, with some not included. The sample data list 25,000 to 35,000 clones. The sample consisted of blood buffy coat. The source of these receptors is a woman between 18 and 75 years old with a cervical HPV16 infection that either progressed to CIN3+ or cleared (not recorded which).

In regard to this clone: The DNA ends 3 residues before the CDR3 does, and the rest of the CDR3 is filled in from the germline J gene. The chain employs TRBV28 and TRBJ1-6; TRBD1 is a possible D gene (6 bases). CDR1 and CDR2 (germline): MDHEN, SYDVKM. The CDR3 is 13 amino acids. V shed 9 bases and J shed 12 bases, with 18 bases lying between them. The CDR3 spells CASTPVRQEPLHF. The sequenced CDR3 bases are TGTGCCAGTACCCCCGTGAGACAGGAACCC.

Of note for this clone: From the germline J gene comes the end of the CDR3, since the read stops 3 residues before it. The genes are TRBV5-1 and TRBJ2-7; tentatively, D is TRBD2 (5 bases). The CDR3 loop spans 17 amino acids. Trimming removed 1 base from V and 2 bases from J, with 19 bases in between. CDR1 and CDR2 (germline): SGHRS, YFSETQ. The sequenced CDR3 bases are TGCGCCAGCAGCTTGTACGGACTCAGTTCAGGCCCCTACGAG. Translating it yields CASSLYGLSSGPYE. The entire CDR3 sequence reads CASSLYGLSSGPYEQYF.

Details on this clone: Read data end 3 residues before the CDR3 end; the end is taken from the germline J gene. Other nucleotide sequences from this sample produce the same CDR3. The V call is TRBV5-1, the J call TRBJ2-3; 8 positions match TRBD2. The ends lost 0 bases at V and 0 bases at J; junction bases unmatched: 3. Per the germline V gene, CDR1 is SGHRS and CDR2 is YFSETQ. The CDR3 covers 16 residues. The covered CDR3 bases are TGCGCCAGCAGCTTGGGGGCTAGCGGGAGCACAGATACG. The encoded protein is CASSLGASGSTDT. The complete CDR3 protein is CASSLGASGSTDTQYF.

With regard to this clone: The CDR3 is cut off 3 residues early in the read; its end comes from the germline J gene. This chain links TRBV19 with TRBJ1-5, with 10 bases aligning to TRBD1. This CDR3 has 17 residues. Germline V gene sequence: CDR1 LNHDA, CDR2 SQIVND (reference sequence). V gave up 4 bases and J gave up 1 base; unmatched junction bases: 7. This CDR3 is CASSTGQGGTSNQPQHF. The CDR3 bases that were read are TGTGCCAGTAGTACCGGACAGGGGGGGACGAGCAATCAGCCC.

As regards this clone: The read ends 3 residues shy of where the CDR3 ends; the end is completed using the germline J gene. The chain employs TRBV18 and TRBJ1-1; tentative D call: TRBD1 (6 bases). The CDR3 spans 13 residues. Germline CDR1 KGHSH, CDR2 LQKENI. CDR3 protein: CASSPGDKQEAFF. The covered CDR3 bases are TGTGCCAGCTCACCGGGGGACAAGCAGGAA.

Points on this clone: The read finishes 3 residues shy of the CDR3 end, and the germline J gene is used to complete it. This chain joins TRBV12-5 and TRBJ1-2, with D unclear. The V and J ends lost 3 bases and 3 bases respectively, with 5 bases between them. In germline, CDR1 is LGHNT, CDR2 FRNRAP. The CDR3 spans 12 residues. The CDR3 DNA, read in part, is TGTGCTAGTGGTTTCTCGTACTATGGC. Its protein is CASGFSYYG. From start to end, the CDR3 is CASGFSYYGYTF.

Comments on this clone: The missing CDR3 end, 3 residues past where the read stops, is filled in from the germline J gene. Different DNA sequences within this sample yield the same CDR3. The rearrangement uses TRBV20-1 and TRBJ2-5; 8 bases map to TRBD2. The CDR3 has 14 residues. With V trimmed by 0 bases and J by 5 bases, 5 bases remained unmatched. CDR1 is DFQATT, CDR2 SNEGSKA, per germline (reference sequence). The sequenced part of the CDR3 DNA is TGCAGTGCTAGAGATCCCCCGGGGGGGGAGACC. This gives the protein CSARDPPGGET. The complete CDR3 protein is CSARDPPGGETQYF.

Comment on this clone: The read ends 3 residues before the CDR3 terminus; that terminus is restored from the germline J gene. The chain carries TRBV19 and TRBJ2-1; D is unresolved. Trimming took 2 bases from V and 8 from J, leaving 10 bases between them. Germline V lookup: CDR1 LNHDA, CDR2 SQIVND (reference sequence). This CDR3 has 13 residues. The sequenced part of the CDR3 DNA is TGTGCCAGTAGTATAAACAGTTTGGATGAG. Translated: CASSINSLDE. The full CDR3 sequence reads CASSINSLDEQFF.

As for this clone: Read data end 3 residues before the CDR3 end; the end is taken from the germline J gene. V is TRBV6-1 and J is TRBJ1-2, with D tentatively TRBD1 (6 bases). Germline-derived CDR1 and CDR2 are MNHNS and SASEGT. There are 15 residues in the CDR3. V gave up 2 bases and J gave up 4 bases, with 14 bases separating them. The CDR3 protein is CASSETGPFRYGYTF. CDR3 DNA, as far as it was read: TGTGCCAGCAGTGAAACAGGGCCATTCCGCTATGGC.